One sample yielded the 30 T cell receptor beta chains listed below, sequenced in a study of shared clonotypes between healthy human individuals. Using immunoSEQ multiplex PCR, the repertoire was profiled, and TCRdb retains in-frame clones only, with some absent. Of hundreds of thousands of clones in the sample, under 80% were seen once. The sequenced sample was memory CD4+ T cells sorted from blood. The subset was: CD45RA-negative fraction. The receptors come from a young woman in good health.

The genes are TRBV28 and TRBJ2-7; 8 bases map to TRBD1. The CDR3 sequence is 15 residues long. Trimming removed 6 bases from V and 2 bases from J; junction bases left unmatched: 9. Germline CDR1 MDHEN, CDR2 SYDVKM. CDR3 sequence: CASSAYRDRTYEQYF. The CDR3 coding sequence is TGTGCCAGCAGCGCTTACCGGGACAGGACCTACGAGCAGTACTTC.

The genes are TRBV19 and TRBJ1-5; no firm D call. V lost 4 bases, J lost 0 bases, and 19 bases lay in between. Looked up from germline, CDR1 is LNHDA and CDR2 is SQIVND (reference sequence). The CDR3 has 18 residues. The CDR3 here is CASSTTPKVRSSNQPQHF. The CDR3 DNA follows: TGTGCCAGTAGTACAACCCCAAAGGTTAGGAGTAGCAATCAGCCCCAGCATTTT.

This clone was seen a few times. The chain is built from TRBV6-5 and TRBJ2-7; D gene unclear. Germline V lookup: CDR1 MNHEY, CDR2 SVGAGI. Trimming cost V 5 bases and J 5 bases, with 13 bases left between them. The CDR3 totals 13 residues. In DNA, the CDR3 is TGTGCCAGCAGTAAAAACACGTTGAACGAGCAGTACTTC. This encodes CASSKNTLNEQYF.

The rearrangement uses TRBV7-8 and TRBJ2-7, with a possible D match to TRBD2 (6 bases). Trimming cost V 1 base and J 6 bases, with 16 bases left between them. This CDR3 has 15 amino acids. Germline V gene sequence: CDR1 SGHVS, CDR2 FQNEAQ. Here the CDR3 DNA reads TGTGCCAGCAGCTTAGGCGGGGAAATCGGGCGCGAGCAGTACTTC. It translates to CASSLGGEIGREQYF.

The V call is TRBV2, the J call TRBJ2-2; the D gene is possibly TRBD1 (6 bases). V shed 8 bases and J shed 4 bases, with 11 bases lying between them. The germline V gene has CDR1 SNHLY and CDR2 FYNNEI. CDR3 length: 13 residues. CDR3 DNA sequence: TGTGCCAGCTCAGGGGCGCTCACCGGGGAGCTGTTTTTT. Its protein is CASSGALTGELFF.

CDR3 nucleotides: TGTGCCTGGAGTAGGGGTCACGACAATGAGCAGTTCTTC. Protein product: CAWSRGHDNEQFF. The chain couples TRBV30 to TRBJ2-1, with D possibly matching TRBD1 (5 bases). Per germline, CDR1 GTSNPN and CDR2 SVGIG (reference sequence). This CDR3 has 13 residues. V shed 2 bases and J shed 5 bases, with 10 bases lying between them.

This chain links TRBV11-2 with TRBJ2-6, with D possibly TRBD1 on 6 matching bases. CDR3 length equals 18 residues. Trimming stripped 2 bases from V and 1 base from J, with 15 bases between. Germline V gene sequence: CDR1 SGHAT, CDR2 FQNNGV. The CDR3 loop reads CASSLLQGMVSGANVLTF. CDR3 sequence (DNA): TGTGCCAGCAGCTTACTACAGGGAATGGTGTCTGGGGCCAACGTCCTGACTTTC.

The J gene is TRBJ2-3, the V gene TRBV29-1, with 12 positions matching TRBD2. CDR3 length equals 15 residues. Trimming removed 5 bases from V and 0 bases from J; junction bases left unmatched: 3. CDR1 is SQVTM and CDR2 is ANQGSEA in the germline V gene. The CDR3 sequence: CSVLTSGSSTDTQYF. CDR3 nucleotide sequence: TGCAGCGTTCTGACTAGCGGGAGTAGCACAGATACGCAGTATTTT.

In regard to this clone: Other DNA sequences in this specimen translate into the identical CDR3. Written as DNA, the CDR3 is TGCAGCGTTGATTCAGGACGGGAGACCCAGTACTTC. Amino acids: CSVDSGRETQYF. The chain joins TRBV29-1 to TRBJ2-5; no reliable D call. V lost 3 bases, J lost 5 bases, and 10 bases lay in between. The germline V gene encodes CDR1 SQVTM and CDR2 ANQGSEA. This CDR3 comprises 12 residues.

In its sample, this clone was seen once. The genes are TRBV15 and TRBJ2-7; possibly TRBD2 for D (5 bases). The germline gives CDR1 LNHNV, CDR2 YYDKDF (reference sequence). V shed 5 bases and J shed 1 base, with 12 bases lying between them. The CDR3 has 14 amino acids. This chain's CDR3 is CATSLFGESYEQYF. CDR3 nucleotide sequence: TGTGCCACCAGCTTGTTCGGGGAATCCTACGAGCAGTACTTC.

The sample holds one count of this clone. The rearrangement links TRBV28 to TRBJ1-2, with D perhaps matching TRBD1 (5 bases). The germline gives CDR1 MDHEN, CDR2 SYDVKM. V gave up 5 bases and J gave up 4 bases, with 8 bases separating them. This CDR3 contains 12 residues. This CDR3 is CASSRGGYGYTF. The CDR3 DNA follows: TGTGCCAGCAGTCGTGGGGGCTATGGCTACACCTTC.

This chain connects TRBV7-2 to TRBJ1-1; D remains ambiguous. This CDR3 region has 13 residues. Looked up from germline, CDR1 is SGHTA and CDR2 is FQGNSA. V lost 6 bases, J lost 3 bases, and 11 bases lay in between. This CDR3 is CASRLQRDTEAFF. The CDR3 DNA is TGTGCCAGCAGGCTTCAGAGGGACACTGAAGCTTTCTTT.

V and J are TRBV7-9 and TRBJ2-1, with TRBD2 matching 9 bases. Germline CDR1 and CDR2: SEHNR and FQNEAQ (reference sequence). The CDR3 is 15 residues long. Trimming took 5 bases from V and 8 from J; bases not matched to a gene: 10. In nucleotides, the CDR3 is TGTGCCAGCAGCCAGCGGGGGGCCTCCGTACATGAGCAGTTCTTC. It translates to CASSQRGASVHEQFF. The whole variable domain, remainder taken from reference TRBV7-9 and TRBJ2-1, is DTGVSQNPRHKITKRGQNVTFRCDPISEHNRLYWYRQTLGQGPEFLTYFQNEAQLEKSRLLSDRFSAERPKGSFSTLEIQRTEQGDSAMYLCASSQRGASVHEQFFGPGTRLTVL.

This clone has a single count. This chain links TRBV9 with TRBJ2-7, with D possibly being TRBD1 (5 bases). The CDR3 has 14 residues. Deletions cut 0 bases from V and 6 bases from J, with 13 bases between. Germline CDR1 and CDR2: SGDLS and YYNGEE. The CDR3 DNA reads as TGTGCCAGCAGCGTAGGAAATGGGGCGCGCGAGCAGTACTTC. Translation: CASSVGNGAREQYF.

The chain recombines TRBV19 with TRBJ2-5, with 10 bases lining up with TRBD1. Trimming removed 3 bases from V and 6 bases from J; junction bases left unmatched: 4. This CDR3 contains 14 residues. Per germline, CDR1 LNHDA and CDR2 SQIVND (reference sequence). This chain's CDR3 is CASSIPGQGKTQYF. CDR3 nucleotide sequence: TGTGCCAGTAGTATCCCGGGACAGGGGAAGACCCAGTACTTC.

This clone was observed many times. The chain recombines TRBV27 with TRBJ2-1, with 11 bases matching TRBD2. The CDR3 contains 14 residues. Germline CDR1 is MNHEY and CDR2 is SMNVEV (reference sequence). The V and J ends lost 7 bases and 8 bases, in that order; junction bases with no gene match: 7. CDR3 region: CASKHSGRADEQFF. As DNA, the CDR3 is TGTGCCAGCAAACATAGCGGGAGGGCCGATGAGCAGTTCTTC.

This clone came up a few times. This sequence joins TRBV5-4 and TRBJ2-1; 9 nucleotides agree with TRBD2. The CDR3 extends over 13 amino acids. Germline CDR1 SGHNT, CDR2 YYREEE (reference sequence). V gave up 9 bases and J gave up 2 bases; unmatched junction bases: 3. For the CDR3, the DNA is TGTGCCACTAGCGGGGCGACCTACAATGAGCAGTTCTTC. Protein sequence: CATSGATYNEQFF. The full variable domain, completed using reference TRBV5-4 and TRBJ2-1, is ETGVTQSPTHLIKTRGQQVTLRCSSQSGHNTVSWYQQALGQGPQFIFQYYREEENGRGNFPPRFSGLQFPNYSSELNVNALELDDSALYLCATSGATYNEQFFGPGTRLTVL.

The chain is built from TRBV4-1 and TRBJ2-7; D is ambiguous. Per germline, CDR1 MGHRA and CDR2 YSYEKL. The CDR3 totals 13 residues. Trimming took 1 base from V and 6 from J, leaving 10 bases between them. The CDR3: CASSQVNTGEQYF. The CDR3 nucleotides are TGCGCCAGCAGCCAAGTCAATACGGGCGAGCAGTACTTC.

The J gene is TRBJ2-1, the V gene TRBV4-2, with 7 bases aligning to TRBD1. This CDR3 is built from 13 residues. The V and J ends lost 1 base and 15 bases, in that order; junction bases with no gene match: 9. Germline lookup yields CDR1 LGHNA and CDR2 YNFKEQ. This CDR3 reads CASSQVEGTVRFF. The CDR3 nucleotides read TGTGCCAGCAGCCAAGTCGAAGGGACAGTAAGGTTCTTC.

This clone showed up just a few times. The V call is TRBV7-9, the J call TRBJ2-2; 7 bases line up with TRBD2. The V gene end was trimmed by 2 bases and the J gene end by 0 bases; junction bases not matched to a gene: 3. The CDR3 totals 16 residues. The germline V gene has CDR1 SEHNR and CDR2 FQNEAQ (reference sequence). In DNA form, the CDR3 reads TGTGCCAGCAGCTTAAGACTAGCCCCGAACACCGGGGAGCTGTTTTTT. Translated: CASSLRLAPNTGELFF.

This chain uses TRBV30 with TRBJ1-5; the D gene is possibly TRBD1 (5 bases). The CDR3 is made up of 13 amino acids. From germline, CDR1 is GTSNPN and CDR2 SVGIG (reference sequence). Deletions cut 5 bases from V and 3 bases from J, with 11 bases between. Here the CDR3 reads CAWSTGYNQPQHF. In nucleotides, the CDR3 is TGTGCCTGGTCAACAGGTTACAATCAGCCCCAGCATTTT.

A note on this clone: Other DNA sequences in the same sample also yield this CDR3. The chain employs TRBV5-1 and TRBJ2-3; no definite D call. The CDR3 has 16 amino acids. V was shortened by 0 bases and J by 0 bases, with 11 bases between the two germline ends. Germline lookup yields CDR1 SGHRS and CDR2 YFSETQ. CDR3 coding DNA: TGCGCCAGCAGCTTGGTAAACGGCCCTAGCACAGATACGCAGTATTTT. Its protein product is CASSLVNGPSTDTQYF.

The CDR3 region is CASSLEGAVGNTIYF. DNA of the CDR3: TGTGCCAGCAGTTTAGAGGGGGCGGTTGGAAACACCATATATTTT. J is TRBJ1-3 and V is TRBV28; TRBD1 matches at 7 bases. Germline values: CDR1 MDHEN, CDR2 SYDVKM. The CDR3 covers 15 residues. Losses at the gene ends were 2 bases for V and 3 bases for J; bases not matched to a gene: 4.

J is TRBJ1-2 and V is TRBV6-4, with D maybe TRBD1 (6 bases). Germline CDR1 MRHNA, CDR2 SNTAGT. The V end lost 10 bases, the J end lost 2 bases, and 14 bases lay between the germline ends. The length of the CDR3 is 13 residues. The CDR3 sequence: CATPGQINYGYTF. The CDR3 bases are TGTGCCACCCCGGGACAAATAAACTATGGCTACACCTTC.

V and J are TRBV5-1 and TRBJ2-1, with TRBD2 identical over 8 bases. This CDR3 has 16 amino acids. Per the germline V gene, CDR1 is SGHRS and CDR2 is YFSETQ. V lost 2 bases, J lost 3 bases, and 7 bases stayed unmatched. This CDR3 reads CASSFASGYVYNEQFF. The CDR3 coding sequence is TGCGCCAGCAGCTTTGCTAGCGGGTACGTCTACAATGAGCAGTTCTTC.

The chain has TRBV28 and TRBJ2-7, with TRBD1 matching over 8 bases. CDR1 and CDR2 from the germline V gene are MDHEN and SYDVKM. With V trimmed by 2 bases and J by 2 bases, 2 bases remained unmatched. The CDR3 is made up of 14 amino acids. CDR3 residues: CASSLPDRAYEQYF. Here the CDR3 DNA reads TGTGCCAGCAGTTTACCGGACAGGGCCTACGAGCAGTACTTC.

The rearrangement joins TRBV28 to TRBJ2-2; 9 bases map to TRBD2. V shed 5 bases and J 6 bases; nucleotides not matched to a gene: 10. Germline lookup yields CDR1 MDHEN and CDR2 SYDVKM. The CDR3 totals 16 residues. DNA for the CDR3: TGTGCCAGCAGTGTCCCCGGGACTAGCCGACCCGGGGAGCTGTTTTTT. Protein sequence: CASSVPGTSRPGELFF.

This chain joins TRBV7-7 and TRBJ2-1, with D hard to call. The CDR3 consists of 15 residues. Trimming removed 2 bases from V and 3 bases from J, with 11 bases in between. CDR1 and CDR2 (germline): SSHAT, FNYEAQ (reference sequence). CDR3 region: CASSLLAGDYNEQFF. The CDR3 region has the DNA TGTGCCAGCAGCTTATTGGCAGGCGACTACAATGAGCAGTTCTTC.

J is TRBJ2-7 and V is TRBV19, with 7 bases matching TRBD1. The CDR3 has 14 residues. The J segment lost 6 bases and the V segment lost 5 bases, leaving 10 bases of the junction unmatched. Germline CDR1 is LNHDA and CDR2 is SQIVND (reference sequence). CDR3 in DNA: TGTGCCAGTAGTCCCCTAGACAGGGTCGGCGAGCAGTACTTC. It translates to CASSPLDRVGEQYF.

The V call is TRBV4-1, the J call TRBJ1-2; 7 nucleotides agree with TRBD1. The germline gives CDR1 MGHRA, CDR2 YSYEKL. Trimming removed 0 bases from V and 4 bases from J; junction bases left unmatched: 5. This CDR3 spans 15 amino acids. CDR3 coding DNA: TGCGCCAGCAGCCAAGATGACAGGGTTGGCTATGGCTACACCTTC. Encoded protein: CASSQDDRVGYGYTF.